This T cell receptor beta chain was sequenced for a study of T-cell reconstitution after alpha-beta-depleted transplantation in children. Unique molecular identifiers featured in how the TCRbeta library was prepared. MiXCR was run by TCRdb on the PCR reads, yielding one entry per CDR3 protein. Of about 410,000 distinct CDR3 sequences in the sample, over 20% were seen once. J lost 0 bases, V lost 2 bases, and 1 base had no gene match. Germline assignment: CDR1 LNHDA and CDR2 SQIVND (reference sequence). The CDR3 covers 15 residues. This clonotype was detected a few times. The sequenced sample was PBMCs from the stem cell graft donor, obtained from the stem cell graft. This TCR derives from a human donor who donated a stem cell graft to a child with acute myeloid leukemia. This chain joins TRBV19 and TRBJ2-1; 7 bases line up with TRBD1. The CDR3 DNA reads TGTGCCAGTAGTATATGGGACAGCTCCTACAATGAGCAGTTCTTC. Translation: CASSIWDSSYNEQFF. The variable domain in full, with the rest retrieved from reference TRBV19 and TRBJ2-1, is DGGITQSPKYLFRKEGQNVTLSCEQNLNHDAMYWYRQDPGQGLRLIYYSQIVNDFQKGDIAEGYSVSREKKESFPLTVTSAQKNPTAFYLCASSIWDSSYNEQFFGPGTRLTVL.